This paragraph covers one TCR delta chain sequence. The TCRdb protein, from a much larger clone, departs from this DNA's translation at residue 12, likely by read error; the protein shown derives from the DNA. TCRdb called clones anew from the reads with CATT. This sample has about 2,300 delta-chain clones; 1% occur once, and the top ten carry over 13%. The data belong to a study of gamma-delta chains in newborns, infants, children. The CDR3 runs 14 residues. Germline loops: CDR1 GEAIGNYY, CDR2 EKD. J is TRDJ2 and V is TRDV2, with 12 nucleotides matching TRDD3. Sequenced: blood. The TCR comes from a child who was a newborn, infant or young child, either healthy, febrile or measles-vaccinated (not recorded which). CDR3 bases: TGTGCCTGTGATCAACTGGGGGATACAGCACAACCCTTCTTT. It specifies CACDQLGDTAQPFF.